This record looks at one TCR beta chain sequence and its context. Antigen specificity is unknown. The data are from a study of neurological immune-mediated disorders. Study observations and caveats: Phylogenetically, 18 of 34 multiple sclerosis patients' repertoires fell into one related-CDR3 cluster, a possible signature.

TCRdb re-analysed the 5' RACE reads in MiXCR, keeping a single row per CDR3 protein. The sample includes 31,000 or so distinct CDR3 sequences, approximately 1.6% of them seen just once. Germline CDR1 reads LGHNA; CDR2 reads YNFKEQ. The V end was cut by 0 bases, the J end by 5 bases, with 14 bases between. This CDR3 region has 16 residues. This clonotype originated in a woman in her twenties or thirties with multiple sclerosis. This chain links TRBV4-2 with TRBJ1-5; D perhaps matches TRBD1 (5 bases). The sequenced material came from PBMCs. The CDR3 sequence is CASSQDGGNPYQPQHF. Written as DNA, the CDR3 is TGTGCCAGCAGCCAAGATGGGGGGAACCCCTATCAGCCCCAGCATTTT.